This T cell receptor (beta chain) was identified in a study of cytomegalovirus exposure and HLA in healthy donors. Study conclusions and caveats: Later analysis indicated greater clonal expansion among HLA-associated TCR beta chains than among equally common other chains. A cluster of highly shared sequence variants was likely a sequencing artifact.

In the case of this clone: Its matching antigen is unknown.

In germline, CDR1 is MNHEY, CDR2 SVGAGI. V gave up 6 bases and J gave up 9 bases; unmatched junction bases: 11. CDR3 length: 15 residues. The PCR contained 60 Vbeta and 13 Jbeta primers. Profiling relied on immunoSEQ multiplex PCR, and the TCRdb table lists in-frame clones only, not all of them. This table holds 150,000 to 200,000 clones. V is TRBV6-5 and J is TRBJ2-3; TRBD2 matches at 11 bases. This clonotype was obtained from a woman in her sixties or seventies in good health and CMV-seronegative. Sequencing was performed on PBMCs. The DNA for the CDR3 is TGTGCCAGCAGCTATAGCGGGGGGGCCCGTTTGACGCAGTATTTT. Translating gives CASSYSGGARLTQYF.